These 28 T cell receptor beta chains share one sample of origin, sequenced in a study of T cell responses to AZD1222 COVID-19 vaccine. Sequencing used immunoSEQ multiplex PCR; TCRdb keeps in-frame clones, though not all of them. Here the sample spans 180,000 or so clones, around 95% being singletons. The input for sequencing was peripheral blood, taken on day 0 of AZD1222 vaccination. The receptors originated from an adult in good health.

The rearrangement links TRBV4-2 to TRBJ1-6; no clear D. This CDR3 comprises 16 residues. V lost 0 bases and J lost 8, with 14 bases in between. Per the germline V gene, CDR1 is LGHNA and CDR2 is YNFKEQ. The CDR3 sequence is CASSQDPLGSDSPLHF. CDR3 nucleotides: TGTGCCAGCAGCCAAGACCCCTTGGGCTCTGATTCACCCCTCCACTTT.

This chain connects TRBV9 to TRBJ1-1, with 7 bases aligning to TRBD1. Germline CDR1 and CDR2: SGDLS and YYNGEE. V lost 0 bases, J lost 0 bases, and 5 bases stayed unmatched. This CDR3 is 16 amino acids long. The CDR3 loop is CASSVGLTGLNTEAFF. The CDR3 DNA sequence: TGTGCCAGCAGCGTAGGTTTGACAGGGCTGAACACTGAAGCTTTCTTT. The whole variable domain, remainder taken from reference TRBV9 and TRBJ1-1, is DSGVTQTPKHLITATGQRVTLRCSPRSGDLSVYWYQQSLDQGLQFLIQYYNGEERAKGNILERFSAQQFPDLHSELNLSSLELGDSALYFCASSVGLTGLNTEAFFGQGTRLTVV.

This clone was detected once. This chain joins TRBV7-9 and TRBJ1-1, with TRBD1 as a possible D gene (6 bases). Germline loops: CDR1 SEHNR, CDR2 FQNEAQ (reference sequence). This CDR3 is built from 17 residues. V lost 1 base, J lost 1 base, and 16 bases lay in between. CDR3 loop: CASSLGVLGGQNTEAFF. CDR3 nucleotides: TGTGCCAGCAGCTTAGGGGTTTTGGGGGGCCAGAACACTGAAGCTTTCTTT.

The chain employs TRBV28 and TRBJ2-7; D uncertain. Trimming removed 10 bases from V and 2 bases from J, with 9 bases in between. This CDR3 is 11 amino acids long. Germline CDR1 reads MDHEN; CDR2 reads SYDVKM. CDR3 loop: CATERTYEQYF. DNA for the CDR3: TGTGCCACTGAACGTACCTACGAGCAGTACTTC.

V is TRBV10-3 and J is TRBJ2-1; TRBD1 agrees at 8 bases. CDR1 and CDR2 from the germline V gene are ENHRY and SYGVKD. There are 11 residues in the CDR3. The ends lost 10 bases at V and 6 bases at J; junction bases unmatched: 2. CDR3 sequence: CANGQGNEQFF. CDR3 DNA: TGTGCCAATGGACAGGGCAATGAGCAGTTCTTC.

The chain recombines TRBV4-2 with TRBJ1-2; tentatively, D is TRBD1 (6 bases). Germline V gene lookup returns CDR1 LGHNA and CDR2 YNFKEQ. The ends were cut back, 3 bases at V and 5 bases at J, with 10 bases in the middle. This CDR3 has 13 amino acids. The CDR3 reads CASSQDSGYGYTF. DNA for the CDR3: TGTGCCAGCAGCCAGGACAGCGGGTATGGCTACACCTTC.

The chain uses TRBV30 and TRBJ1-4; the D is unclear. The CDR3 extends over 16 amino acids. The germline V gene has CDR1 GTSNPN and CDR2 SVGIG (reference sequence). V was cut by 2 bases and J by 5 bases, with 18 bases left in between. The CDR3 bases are TGTGCCTGGAGTCTGTTAAAGGGAGGTGTGAATGAAAAACTGTTTTTT. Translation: CAWSLLKGGVNEKLFF.

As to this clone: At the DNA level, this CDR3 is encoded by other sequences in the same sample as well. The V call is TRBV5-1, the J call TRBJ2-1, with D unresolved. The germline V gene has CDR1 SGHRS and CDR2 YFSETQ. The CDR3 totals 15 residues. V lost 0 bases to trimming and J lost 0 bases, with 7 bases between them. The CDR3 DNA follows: TGCGCCAGCAGCTTGGGGCTTAGCTCCTACAATGAGCAGTTCTTC. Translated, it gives CASSLGLSSYNEQFF.

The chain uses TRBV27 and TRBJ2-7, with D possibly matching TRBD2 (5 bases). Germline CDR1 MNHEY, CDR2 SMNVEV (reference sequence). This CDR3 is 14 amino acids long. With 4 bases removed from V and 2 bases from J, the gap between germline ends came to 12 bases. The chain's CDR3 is CASSSGYGAYEQYF. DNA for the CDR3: TGTGCCAGCAGTTCGGGTTACGGGGCCTACGAGCAGTACTTC.

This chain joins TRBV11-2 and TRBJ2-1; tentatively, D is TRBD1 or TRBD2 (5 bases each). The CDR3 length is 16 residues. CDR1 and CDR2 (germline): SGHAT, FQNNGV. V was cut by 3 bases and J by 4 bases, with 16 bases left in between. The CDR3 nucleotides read TGTGCCAGCAGCTTCCTCCCGGGGCCTATTTACAATGAGCAGTTCTTC. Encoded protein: CASSFLPGPIYNEQFF.

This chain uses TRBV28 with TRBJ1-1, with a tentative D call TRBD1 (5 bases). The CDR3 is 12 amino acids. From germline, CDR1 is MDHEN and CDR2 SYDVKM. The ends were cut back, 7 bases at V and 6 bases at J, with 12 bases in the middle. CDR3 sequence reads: CASKQGRAEAFF. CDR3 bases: TGTGCCAGCAAGCAGGGTCGGGCTGAAGCTTTCTTT.

DNA of the CDR3: TGTGCCAGCAGTCCACTGGACAGGGCGGATCAGCCCCAGCATTTT. Its translation: CASSPLDRADQPQHF. The gene calls are TRBV28 and TRBJ1-5; 8 nucleotides line up with TRBD1. This CDR3 has 15 residues. The V segment lost 5 bases and the J segment 5 bases; nucleotides outside the gene matches: 8. From germline, CDR1 is MDHEN and CDR2 SYDVKM.

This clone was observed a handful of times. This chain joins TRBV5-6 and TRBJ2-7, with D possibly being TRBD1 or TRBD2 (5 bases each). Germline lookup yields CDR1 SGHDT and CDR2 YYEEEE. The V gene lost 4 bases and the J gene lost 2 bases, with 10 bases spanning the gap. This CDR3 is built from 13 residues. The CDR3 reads CASSPGDPYEQYF. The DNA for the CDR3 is TGTGCCAGCAGCCCCGGGGACCCCTACGAGCAGTACTTC.

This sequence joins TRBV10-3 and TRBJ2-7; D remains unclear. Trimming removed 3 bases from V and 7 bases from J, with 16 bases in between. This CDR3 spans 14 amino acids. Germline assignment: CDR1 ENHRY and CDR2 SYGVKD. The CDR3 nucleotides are TGTGCCATCAGTGATGGGCGGACGTCGGAGGAGCAGTACTTC. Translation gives CAISDGRTSEEQYF.

The CDR3 region has the DNA TGTGCCAGCAGCCGAGATAACCGGTTAAGCACAGATACGCAGTATTTT. The encoded protein is CASSRDNRLSTDTQYF. This chain links TRBV11-2 with TRBJ2-3; D remains ambiguous. CDR1 is SGHAT and CDR2 is FQNNGV in the germline V gene. The CDR3 extends over 16 amino acids. Trimming took off 5 bases at V and 0 bases at J, with 15 bases between the two ends.

The CDR3 coding sequence is TGTGCCAGCAGCCCTGACAGGAACTATGGCTACACCTTC. Its translation: CASSPDRNYGYTF. The chain is built from TRBV28 and TRBJ1-2, with D tentatively TRBD1 (6 bases). Germline CDR1 and CDR2: MDHEN and SYDVKM. Trimming removed 6 bases from V and 2 bases from J, with 10 bases in between. The CDR3 totals 13 residues.

CDR3 coding DNA: TGTGCCACCAGTGATTTTTGGGGTCGGACAGGGGGGACTGAAGCTTTCTTT. Its protein is CATSDFWGRTGGTEAFF. The chain joins TRBV24-1 to TRBJ1-1, with 10 bases identical to TRBD1. Germline-derived CDR1 and CDR2 are KGHDR and SFDVKD. The CDR3 has 17 residues. V shed 1 base, J shed 5 bases, and the junction held 9 bases outside the gene matches.

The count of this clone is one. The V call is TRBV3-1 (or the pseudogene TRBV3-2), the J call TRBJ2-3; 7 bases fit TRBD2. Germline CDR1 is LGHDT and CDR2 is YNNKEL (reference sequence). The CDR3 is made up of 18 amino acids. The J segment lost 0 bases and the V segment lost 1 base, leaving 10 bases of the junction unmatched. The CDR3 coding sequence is TGTGCCAGCAGCCAAGGTTTTAGGCGGGAGCCTAGCACAGATACGCAGTATTTT. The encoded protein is CASSQGFRREPSTDTQYF.

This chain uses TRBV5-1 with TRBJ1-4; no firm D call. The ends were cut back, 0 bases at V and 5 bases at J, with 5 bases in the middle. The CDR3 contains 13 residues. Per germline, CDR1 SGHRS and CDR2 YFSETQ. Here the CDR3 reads CASSLGRNEKLFF. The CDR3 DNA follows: TGCGCCAGCAGCTTGGGACGGAATGAAAAACTGTTTTTT.

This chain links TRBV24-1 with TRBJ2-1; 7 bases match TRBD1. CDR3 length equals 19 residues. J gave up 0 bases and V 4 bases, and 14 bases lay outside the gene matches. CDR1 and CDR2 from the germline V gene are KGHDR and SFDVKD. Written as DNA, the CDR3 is TGTGCCACCAGTGACCGCCCGAAAGGGGGCCCAAACTCCTACAATGAGCAGTTCTTC. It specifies CATSDRPKGGPNSYNEQFF.

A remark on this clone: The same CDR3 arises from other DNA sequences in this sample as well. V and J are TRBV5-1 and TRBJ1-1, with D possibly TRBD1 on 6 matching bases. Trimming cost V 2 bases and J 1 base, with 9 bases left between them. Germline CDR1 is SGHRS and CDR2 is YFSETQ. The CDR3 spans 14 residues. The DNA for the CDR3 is TGCGCCAGCAGCTTAAGGGGGGCGAACACTGAAGCTTTCTTT. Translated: CASSLRGANTEAFF.

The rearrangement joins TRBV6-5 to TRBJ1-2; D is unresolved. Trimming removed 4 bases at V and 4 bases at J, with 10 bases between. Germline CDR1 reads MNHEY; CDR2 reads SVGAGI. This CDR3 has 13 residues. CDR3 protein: CASSSPGIYGYTF. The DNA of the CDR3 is TGTGCCAGCAGTTCCCCCGGGATCTATGGCTACACCTTC.

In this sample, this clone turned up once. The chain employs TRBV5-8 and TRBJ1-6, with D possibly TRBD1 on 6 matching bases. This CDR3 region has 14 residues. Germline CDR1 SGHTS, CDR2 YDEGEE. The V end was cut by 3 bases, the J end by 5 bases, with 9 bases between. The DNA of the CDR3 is TGTGCCAGCAGCTCGGGACAAAATAATTCACCCCTCCACTTT. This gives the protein CASSSGQNNSPLHF.

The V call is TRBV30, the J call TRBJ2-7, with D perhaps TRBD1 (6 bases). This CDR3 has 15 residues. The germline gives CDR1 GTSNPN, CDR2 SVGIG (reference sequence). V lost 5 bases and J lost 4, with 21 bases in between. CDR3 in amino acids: CAWHPGASGLYEQYF. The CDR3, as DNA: TGTGCCTGGCACCCAGGGGCCTCGGGTTTATACGAGCAGTACTTC.

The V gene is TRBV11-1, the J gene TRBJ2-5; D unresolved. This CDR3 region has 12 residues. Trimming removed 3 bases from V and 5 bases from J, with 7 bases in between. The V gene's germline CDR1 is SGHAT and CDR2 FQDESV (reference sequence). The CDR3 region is CASSFSLETQYF. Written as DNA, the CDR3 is TGTGCCAGCAGCTTTTCATTGGAGACCCAGTACTTC.

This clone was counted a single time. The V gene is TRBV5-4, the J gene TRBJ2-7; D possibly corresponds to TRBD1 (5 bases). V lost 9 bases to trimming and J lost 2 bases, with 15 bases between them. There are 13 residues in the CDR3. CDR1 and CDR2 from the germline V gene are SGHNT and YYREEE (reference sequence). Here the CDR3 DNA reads TGTGCCACCAGGTGGGGCGGAACCTACGAGCAGTACTTC. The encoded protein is CATRWGGTYEQYF. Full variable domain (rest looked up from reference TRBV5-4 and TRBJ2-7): ETGVTQSPTHLIKTRGQQVTLRCSSQSGHNTVSWYQQALGQGPQFIFQYYREEENGRGNFPPRFSGLQFPNYSSELNVNALELDDSALYLCATRWGGTYEQYFGPGTRLTVT.

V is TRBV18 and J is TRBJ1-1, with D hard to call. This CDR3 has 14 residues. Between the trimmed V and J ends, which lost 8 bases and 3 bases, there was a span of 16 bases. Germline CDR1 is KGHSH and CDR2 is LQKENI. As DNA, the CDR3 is TGTGCCAGCACCGCGGTGGGCGCGGACACTGAAGCTTTCTTT. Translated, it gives CASTAVGADTEAFF.

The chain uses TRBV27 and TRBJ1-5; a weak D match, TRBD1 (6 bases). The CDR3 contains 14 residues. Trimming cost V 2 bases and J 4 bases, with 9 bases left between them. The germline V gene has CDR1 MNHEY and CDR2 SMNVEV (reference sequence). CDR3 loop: CASSLRGGNQPQHF. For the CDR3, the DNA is TGTGCCAGCAGTTTAAGGGGGGGTAATCAGCCCCAGCATTTT.